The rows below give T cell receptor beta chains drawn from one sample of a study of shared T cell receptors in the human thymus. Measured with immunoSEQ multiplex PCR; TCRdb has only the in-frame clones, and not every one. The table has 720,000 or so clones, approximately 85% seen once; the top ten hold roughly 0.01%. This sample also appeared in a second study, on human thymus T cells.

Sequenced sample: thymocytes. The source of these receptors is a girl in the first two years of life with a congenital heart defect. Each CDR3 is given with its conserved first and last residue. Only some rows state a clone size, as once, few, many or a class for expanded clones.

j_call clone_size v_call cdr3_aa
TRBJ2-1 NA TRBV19 CASSRSGQGEINEQFF
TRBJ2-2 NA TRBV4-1 CASSQAPGNTGELFF
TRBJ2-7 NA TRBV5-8 CASSPDRAGNSYEQYF
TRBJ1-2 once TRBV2 CASPTGGYGYTF
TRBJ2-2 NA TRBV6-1 CATPGGWGTGELFF
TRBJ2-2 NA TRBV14 CASSQAPSGELFF
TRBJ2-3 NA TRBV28 CAILDRGTDTQYF
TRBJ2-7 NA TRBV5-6 CASSLVGGYEQYF
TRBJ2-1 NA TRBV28 CASSFRSGGGNNEQFF
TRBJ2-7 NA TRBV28 CASQTGAPGEQYF
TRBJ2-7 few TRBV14 CASSQDSLTGILGEQYF
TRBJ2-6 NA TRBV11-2 CASSFGQGALFGANVLTF
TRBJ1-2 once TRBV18 CASSPYPGQGILYYGYTF
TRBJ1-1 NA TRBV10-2 CASSVQGKGEAFF
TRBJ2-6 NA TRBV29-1 CSVESLTVSGANVLTF
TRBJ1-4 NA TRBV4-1 CASSPPRTETNEKLFF
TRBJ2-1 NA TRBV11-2 CASSFIQGVNEQFF
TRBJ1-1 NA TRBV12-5 CASGLFLGRGHTEAFF
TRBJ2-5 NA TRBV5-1 CASSLSPPLATDRGARETQYF
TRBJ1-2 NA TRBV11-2 CASSSQGGMAGSGYTF
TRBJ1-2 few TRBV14 CASRLGTGAAYTF
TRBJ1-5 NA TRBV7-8 CASSLASGHGQPQHF
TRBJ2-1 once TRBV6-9 CANRNRPCEQFF
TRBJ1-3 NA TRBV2 CASSATGPHSGNTIYF
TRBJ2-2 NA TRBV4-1 CASSQEARRICTGELFF
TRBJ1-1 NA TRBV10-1 CASSEVQGIGVAEAFF
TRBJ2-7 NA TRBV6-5 CASRQGSKSEQYF
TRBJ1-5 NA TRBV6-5 CASSPTDRFNQPQHF
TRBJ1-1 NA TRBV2 CASRTGGEAFF
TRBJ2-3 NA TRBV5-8 CASSDTTGASTDTQYF
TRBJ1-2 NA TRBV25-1 CASSDPLNKEDGYTF
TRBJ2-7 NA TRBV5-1 CASSLGLRQIYEQYF
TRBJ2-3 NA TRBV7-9 CASSISTDTQYF
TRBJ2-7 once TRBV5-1 CASSLESGPAGYEQYF
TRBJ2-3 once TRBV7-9 CASSSNASGALTDTQYF
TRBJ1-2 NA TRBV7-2 CASSIPGIMDGYTF
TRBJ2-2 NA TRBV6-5 CASSTKTRSAGELFF
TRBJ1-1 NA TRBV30 CAWSPRRDRLNTEAFF
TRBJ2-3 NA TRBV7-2 CASSLVAGGLRDTQYF
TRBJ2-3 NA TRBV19 CASPLVDSSTDTQYF
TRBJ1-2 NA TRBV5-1 CASSLLGRDYGYTF
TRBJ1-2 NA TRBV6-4 CATQGDRAYGYTF
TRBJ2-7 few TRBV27 CASRHAPKTGSIYEQYF
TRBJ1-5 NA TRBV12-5 CASGFPQVHQPQHF
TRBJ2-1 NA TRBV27 CASSLRGGRGHDNEQFF
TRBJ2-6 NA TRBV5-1 CASIPGQLSGANVLTF
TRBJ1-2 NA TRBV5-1 CASSPDWGPTNYGYTF
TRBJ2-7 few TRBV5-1 CASSLDRTGYEQYF
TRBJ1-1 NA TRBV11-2 CASSPRTGMNTEAFF
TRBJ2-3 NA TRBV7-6 CASSSRTSWSQYF
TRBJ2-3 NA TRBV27 CASSSSGGASDTQYF
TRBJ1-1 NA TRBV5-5 CASSLGQGSIRNTEAFF
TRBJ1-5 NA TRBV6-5 CASSYGRAVQPQHF
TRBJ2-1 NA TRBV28 CASSRGGYNEQFF
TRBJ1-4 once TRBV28 CASSLLSTGVRGPTNEKLFF
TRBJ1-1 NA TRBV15 CATSRGPNTEAFF
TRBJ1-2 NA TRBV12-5 CASGADGRSGYGYTF
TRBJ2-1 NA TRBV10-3 CAISTKLAGGSCNEQFF